The TCR beta chain described here comes from a study of blood T cell repertoires in COVID-19. Looking at the study overall: The study drew acute and convalescent COVID-19 samples from the United States, Italy and Spain. Sample material is recorded as cDNA or gDNA derived from T cells, B-cell-depleted T cells, or PBMCs.

In this sample, this clone turned up many times. Original processing methods: Estimates of nucleated cell counts were drawn from the amplification of reference gene primers. Sequencing used immunoSEQ multiplex PCR; TCRdb keeps in-frame clones, though not all of them. The DNA was the basis for D and trimming; V, J and clone size are from that table. The repertoire has some 98,000 clones, approximately 84% of them found once; the top ten carry more than 9%. V was shortened by 4 bases and J by 4 bases, with 16 bases between the two germline ends. The CDR3 spans 15 residues. Germline V gene data show CDR1 as SGHVS and CDR2 as FQNEAQ.

The origin of this receptor is a man between 65 and 80 years old with acute or convalescent COVID-19. The chain couples TRBV7-8 to TRBJ1-2; D remains ambiguous. Sequencing used peripheral blood. CDR3 bases: TGTGCCAGCAGCTCCACTAACCGCAACGTCTATGGCTACACCTTC. This gives the protein CASSSTNRNVYGYTF.